What follows is one T cell receptor (beta chain) and its context. The sample belongs to a study of tumor-infiltrating lymphocytes in primary liver carcinoma. The study co-extracted DNA and RNA from around 20-30 mg of unsorted bulk tissue. Sampling of each tumor involved five separate regions. Uniformly, tumor samples exhibited a viable tumor cell fraction exceeding 85%. The CDR3 runs 15 residues. The germline V gene encodes CDR1 SNHLY and CDR2 FYNNEI. Trimming took 6 bases from V and 5 from J, leaving 14 bases between them. Synthesis of TCR beta cDNA was carried out from 500 ng total RNA with a constant-region primer. Slightly modified ARM-PCR served as the procedure for the TCR beta libraries. These libraries came from three rounds of nested multiplex PCR. The first two PCR rounds used TRBV1-TRBV30 forward primers with a C-beta reverse primer, 10 cycles each. TCRdb called the multiplex PCR reads again in MiXCR, with one record for every CDR3 protein. The sample consists of roughly 78,000 distinct CDR3 sequences, 71% of them appearing once.

The chain has TRBV2 and TRBJ1-6, with D maybe TRBD1 (5 bases). The receptor comes from a woman in her fifties or sixties with primary liver carcinoma and hepatitis B virus infection. Sequenced: liver tumor tissue from sampling region 4. Subset indicated: tumor region T4, right-lateral pole. The CDR3: CASRAGTPNNSPLHF. CDR3 bases: TGTGCCAGCAGGGCCGGGACGCCTAATAATTCACCCCTCCACTTT.